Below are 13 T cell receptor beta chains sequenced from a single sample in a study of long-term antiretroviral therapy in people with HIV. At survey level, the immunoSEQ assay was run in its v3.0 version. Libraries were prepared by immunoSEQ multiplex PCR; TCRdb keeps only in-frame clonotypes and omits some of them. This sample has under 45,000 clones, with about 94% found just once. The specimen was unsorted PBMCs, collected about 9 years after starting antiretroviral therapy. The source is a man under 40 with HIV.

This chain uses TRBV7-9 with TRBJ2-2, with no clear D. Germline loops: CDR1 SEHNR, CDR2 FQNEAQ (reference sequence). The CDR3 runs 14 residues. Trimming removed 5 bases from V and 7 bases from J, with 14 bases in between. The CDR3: CASSRPSVIGELFF. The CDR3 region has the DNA TGTGCCAGCAGCCGACCCTCCGTAATCGGGGAGCTGTTTTTT.

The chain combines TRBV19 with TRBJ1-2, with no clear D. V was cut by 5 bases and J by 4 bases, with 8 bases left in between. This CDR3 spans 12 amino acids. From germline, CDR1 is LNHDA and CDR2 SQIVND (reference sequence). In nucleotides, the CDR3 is TGTGCCAGTAGTGAGGGTGGCTATGGCTACACCTTC. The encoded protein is CASSEGGYGYTF.

Written as DNA, the CDR3 is TGTGCCAGCAGCCTGCAACGGGACAGGGATATCGATGGCTACACCTTC. It codes for CASSLQRDRDIDGYTF. The chain uses TRBV28 and TRBJ1-2; 9 bases fit TRBD1. CDR3 length: 16 residues. V was pared by 6 bases and J by 6 bases, with 14 bases of the junction left unmatched. From germline, CDR1 is MDHEN and CDR2 SYDVKM.

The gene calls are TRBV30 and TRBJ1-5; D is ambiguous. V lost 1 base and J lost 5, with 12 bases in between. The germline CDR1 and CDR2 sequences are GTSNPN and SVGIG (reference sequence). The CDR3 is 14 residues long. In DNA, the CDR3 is TGTGCCTGGAGTGCCGTCGGGAAGGATCAGCCCCAGCATTTT. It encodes CAWSAVGKDQPQHF.

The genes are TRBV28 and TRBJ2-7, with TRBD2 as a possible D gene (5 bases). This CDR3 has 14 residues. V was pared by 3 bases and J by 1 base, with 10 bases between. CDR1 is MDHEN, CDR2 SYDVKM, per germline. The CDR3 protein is CASSFSAASYEQYV. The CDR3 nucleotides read TGTGCCAGCAGTTTCTCAGCGGCATCCTACGAGCAGTACGTC.

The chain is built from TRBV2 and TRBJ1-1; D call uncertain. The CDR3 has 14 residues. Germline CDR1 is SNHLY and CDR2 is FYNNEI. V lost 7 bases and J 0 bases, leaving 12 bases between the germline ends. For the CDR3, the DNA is TGTGCCAGCACCTCTGGGTTCATGAACACTGAAGCTTTCTTT. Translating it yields CASTSGFMNTEAFF.

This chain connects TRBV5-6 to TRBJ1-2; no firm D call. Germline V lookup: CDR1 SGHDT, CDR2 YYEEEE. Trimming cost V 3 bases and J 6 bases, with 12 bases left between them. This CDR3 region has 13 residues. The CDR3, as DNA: TGTGCCAGCAGCTGGATGGTTACGGATGGCTACACCTTC. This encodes CASSWMVTDGYTF.

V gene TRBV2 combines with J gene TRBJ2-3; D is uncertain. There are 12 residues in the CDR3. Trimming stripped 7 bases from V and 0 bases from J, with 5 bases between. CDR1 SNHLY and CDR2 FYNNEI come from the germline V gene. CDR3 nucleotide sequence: TGTGCCAGCATGGGGAGCACAGATACGCAGTATTTT. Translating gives CASMGSTDTQYF.

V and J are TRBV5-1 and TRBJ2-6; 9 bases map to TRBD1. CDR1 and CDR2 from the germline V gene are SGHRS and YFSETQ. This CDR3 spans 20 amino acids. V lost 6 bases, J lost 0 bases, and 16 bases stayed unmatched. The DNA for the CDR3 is TGCGCCAGCACCCGGAGGACAGGGGAACACTCCATCTCTGGGGCCAACGTCCTGACTTTC. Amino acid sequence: CASTRRTGEHSISGANVLTF.

The CDR3 bases are TGTGCCACCAGCAGAGTCAGGGGGTACCAAGAGACCCAGTACTTC. Translation gives CATSRVRGYQETQYF. This chain connects TRBV15 to TRBJ2-5; 7 nucleotides line up with TRBD1. The CDR3 has 15 amino acids. CDR1 LNHNV and CDR2 YYDKDF come from the germline V gene (reference sequence). Trimming at V came to 1 base and at J to 0 bases, leaving 2 bases not matched to a gene. Together with reference TRBV15 and TRBJ2-5, the CDR3 gives the full variable domain: DAMVIQNPRYQVTQFGKPVTLSCSQTLNHNVMYWYQQKSSQAPKLLFHYYDKDFNNEADTPDNFQSRRPNTSFCFLDIRSPGLGDTAMYLCATSRVRGYQETQYFGPGTRLLVL.

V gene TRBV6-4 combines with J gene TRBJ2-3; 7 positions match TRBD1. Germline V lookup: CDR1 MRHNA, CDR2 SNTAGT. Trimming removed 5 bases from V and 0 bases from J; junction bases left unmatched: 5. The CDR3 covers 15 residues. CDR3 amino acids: CASSPGQSSTDTQYF. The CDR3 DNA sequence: TGTGCCAGCAGTCCGGGACAGTCTAGCACAGATACGCAGTATTTT.

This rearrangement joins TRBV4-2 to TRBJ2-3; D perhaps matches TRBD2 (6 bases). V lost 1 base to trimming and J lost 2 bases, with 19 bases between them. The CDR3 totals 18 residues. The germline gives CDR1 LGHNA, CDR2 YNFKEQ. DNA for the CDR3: TGTGCCAGCAGCCAAGGGACGAGTATTGGGGGACTCACAGATACGCAGTATTTT. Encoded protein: CASSQGTSIGGLTDTQYF.

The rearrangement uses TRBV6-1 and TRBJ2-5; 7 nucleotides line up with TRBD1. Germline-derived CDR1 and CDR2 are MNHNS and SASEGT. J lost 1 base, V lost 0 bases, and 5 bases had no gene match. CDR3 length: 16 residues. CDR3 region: CASSEAQRGPQETQYF. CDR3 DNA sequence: TGTGCCAGCAGTGAAGCGCAGAGGGGGCCCCAAGAGACCCAGTACTTC.